This T cell receptor beta chain was recovered during a study of Graves' ophthalmopathy and Graves' hyperthyroidism. For the study at large: Samples of peripheral blood were obtained at initial diagnosis, prior to treatment of any kind. Study-wide results and limits: Blood repertoires reportedly contained most expanded thyroid clonotypes above 0.001 frequency.

Each diagnosis was determined on the basis of clinical symptoms, serum thyroxine, TRAb, thyroid ultrasound and orbital computed tomography. The CDR3 runs 15 residues. CDR1 and CDR2 (germline): LNHDA, SQIVND (reference sequence). V was pared by 1 base and J by 4 bases, with 13 bases between. As concerns this clonotype: What it binds is not known. Likely a read error: the CDR3 ends without its conserved phenylalanine or tryptophan.

For repertoire sequencing, the TCR beta CDR3 regions were amplified from RNA transcripts. A first-round RT-PCR used HTBI primers, followed by a second-round multiplex PCR. Each CDR3 protein is one row after TCRdb ran MiXCR on the multiplex PCR reads. The table shows roughly 380,000 distinct CDR3 sequences, with less than 20% occurring only once. This clonotype was sampled from a woman between 18 and 29 years old with stable Graves' hyperthyroidism. The chain carries TRBV19 and TRBJ2-5; either TRBD1 or TRBD2 may fit D (5 bases each). Source material: peripheral blood. Here the CDR3 reads CASSIGGLIGETQYL. The CDR3 nucleotides are TGTGCCAGTAGTATAGGGGGGTTGATCGGAGAGACCCAGTACCTC.